The rows below give T cell receptor beta chains drawn from one sample of a study of OX40 agonist ivuxolimab in advanced cancers. Profiled with immunoSEQ multiplex PCR; TCRdb holds only in-frame clones, not every one. Of roughly 46,000 clones listed, around nine tenths were seen once; the top ten hold about 0.58%. The sequences come from CD4+ or CD8+ T cells sorted from blood, collected in a trial of the OX40 agonist ivuxolimab. The receptors derive from an adult with an advanced solid tumor such as melanoma, head and neck, liver or kidney cancer. Each CDR3 is given without its conserved first and last residue.

j_call,v_call,cdr3_aa
TRBJ1-1,TRBV5-6,ASSTDRGAMNTEAF
TRBJ1-1,TRBV7-8,ASSLGLMNTEAF
TRBJ2-1,TRBV6-1,ASSDMGLAGPPYNEQF
TRBJ2-3,TRBV18,ASSATLRDTQY
TRBJ2-7,TRBV6-5,ASSYDDRGYEQY
TRBJ2-2,TRBV18,ASSLWQNTGELF
TRBJ1-4,TRBV5-6,ASSLSNRGEKLF
TRBJ2-2,TRBV5-4,ASSLGGGNTGELF
TRBJ1-5,TRBV15,ATSRDFGPGQPQH
TRBJ2-1,TRBV29-1,STGGGNEQF
TRBJ2-3,TRBV11-3,ASSLLGDTQY
TRBJ1-1,TRBV7-9,ASSLGAGGDTEAF
TRBJ2-5,TRBV20-1,SAREETQY
TRBJ1-5,TRBV28,ASTLRSGDNQPQH
TRBJ2-3,TRBV30,AWALGPRLNTQY
TRBJ2-7,TRBV5-5,ASRTSGSYEQY
TRBJ2-5,TRBV5-1,ASNSNGGGLETQY
TRBJ2-7,TRBV15,ATSSVRGGGEQY
TRBJ2-5,TRBV18,ASSPPLGSWETQY
TRBJ1-3,TRBV2,ASKPGQGANTIY
TRBJ1-1,TRBV2,ASSDSWEAAEAF
TRBJ2-7,TRBV27,ASSGAGGYEQY
TRBJ2-7,TRBV5-1,ASSLDGTGPYEQY
TRBJ2-5,TRBV19,ASSPGGAQETQY
TRBJ1-5,TRBV30,AWSTGGRVQPQH
TRBJ2-7,TRBV4-2,ASSQVGREQY
TRBJ1-2,TRBV2,ASSPGAYGYT
TRBJ2-6,TRBV7-8,ASSSRQGRISGANVLT
TRBJ2-2,TRBV7-9,ASSLSGSIGELF
TRBJ2-7,TRBV2,ASSQRTGSYEQY
TRBJ2-3,TRBV27,ASMRGTDTQY
TRBJ1-1,TRBV7-9,ASSPDRGGYEAF
TRBJ2-3,TRBV29-1,SGTDVTDTQY
TRBJ1-2,TRBV25-1,ASSEITGGYT
TRBJ1-1,TRBV11-2,ASRLLGAPNTEAF
TRBJ2-7,TRBV6-6,ASMGDYEQY
TRBJ1-2,TRBV28,ASSTTPNGYT
TRBJ1-4,TRBV19,ASRRTTGNEKLF
TRBJ2-7,TRBV7-8,ASSFGELNVEQY
TRBJ2-1,TRBV7-8,ASSLANGLADNEQF
TRBJ2-5,TRBV29-1,SVEDRTNQETQY
TRBJ2-7,TRBV28,ASSPRTGPYEQY
TRBJ2-5,TRBV7-6,ASSLSRGTQY
TRBJ2-2,TRBV19,ASSKGARTGELF
TRBJ1-1,TRBV19,ASSPPEGLPEAF
TRBJ2-7,TRBV12-5,ASGLLPGYEQY
TRBJ2-1,TRBV2,ASRVAGGPYNEQF
TRBJ2-2,TRBV2,ASSEPGELF
TRBJ1-4,TRBV6-1,ASSETQGSNEKLF
TRBJ2-7,TRBV19,ASREQGAGYEQY
TRBJ2-2,TRBV28,AERGAPTGELF
TRBJ2-2,TRBV5-8,ASIQGTFTGELF
TRBJ2-5,TRBV10-2,ASTGRDSQETQY
-,TRBV5-1,ASSSGTDSRLGYEQY